A single sample is the source of the 30 T cell receptor beta chains below, sequenced in a study of T-cell reconstitution after alpha-beta-depleted transplantation in children. For TCRbeta, the library was prepared with unique molecular identifiers. TCRdb reprocessed the PCR reads via MiXCR and lists one record per CDR3 protein. The repertoire holds about 1,000,000 distinct CDR3 sequences, with about 29% as singletons. The sequenced sample was PBMCs, mostly from graft donor cells, obtained 360 days after TCRalphabeta/CD19-depleted stem cell transplant. The receptors were gathered from a boy younger than two who had a stem cell transplant for SCID, so the T cells may come from the graft donor.

This rearrangement joins TRBV5-5 to TRBJ2-1, with D maybe TRBD1 (6 bases). Looked up from germline, CDR1 is SGHKS and CDR2 is YYEKEE (reference sequence). With 3 bases removed from V and 9 bases from J, the gap between germline ends came to 25 bases. CDR3 size: 17 residues. Here the CDR3 DNA reads TGTGCCAGCAGCTCCATTCCTGGGGGCCTAAGAGGGGGTGAGCAGTTCTTC. Encoded protein: CASSSIPGGLRGGEQFF. The full variable domain, in which reference TRBV5-5 and TRBJ2-1 provide the parts outside the CDR3, is DAGVTQSPTHLIKTRGQQVTLRCSPISGHKSVSWYQQVLGQGPQFIFQYYEKEERGRGNFPDRFSARQFPNYSSELNVNALLLGDSALYLCASSSIPGGLRGGEQFFGPGTRLTVL.

The rearrangement joins TRBV11-2 to TRBJ2-5, with TRBD2 identical over 10 bases. V trimming: 3 bases; J trimming: 3 bases; junction bases outside the gene matches: 7. The CDR3 has 16 residues. CDR1 is SGHAT and CDR2 is FQNNGV in the germline V gene. As DNA, the CDR3 is TGTGCCAGCAGCTTCGGAGCGGGGGGGCCGAAAGAGACCCAGTACTTC. Encoded protein: CASSFGAGGPKETQYF.

This clonotype has a single count. The V and J genes are TRBV21-1 and TRBJ2-7; TRBD1 is the table's D call, not checked against the DNA. TRBV21-1 has pseudogene status. The CDR3 extends over 15 amino acids. The CDR3: CASSNNRGLTNEQYF. The CDR3 DNA reads TGTGCCAGCAGCAACAACAGGGGACTGACTAACGAGCAGTACTTC.

This clonotype was observed at least ten times. This chain joins TRBV9 and TRBJ2-7, with 9 bases identical to TRBD2. The J segment lost 3 bases and the V segment lost 0 bases, leaving 1 base of the junction unmatched. The CDR3 extends over 14 amino acids. Germline V lookup: CDR1 SGDLS, CDR2 YYNGEE. CDR3 nucleotide sequence: TGTGCCAGCAGCGTAGGTAGCGGGGGCTACGAGCAGTACTTC. This codes for CASSVGSGGYEQYF.

This clonotype showed up many times. This sequence joins TRBV20-1 and TRBJ2-3; TRBD2 is a possible D gene (6 bases). Trimming shortened V by 3 bases and J by 5 bases, and 6 bases separated the two germline ends. Germline assignment: CDR1 DFQATT and CDR2 SNEGSKA (reference sequence). CDR3 length: 11 residues. The CDR3 DNA follows: TGCAGTGCTAGGGGACTAGATACGCAGTATTTT. Translated, it gives CSARGLDTQYF.

There are many counts of this clonotype. This chain links TRBV27 with TRBJ2-1; D possibly corresponds to TRBD2 (5 bases). Trimming removed 4 bases from V and 3 bases from J, with 16 bases in between. Germline V gene data show CDR1 as MNHEY and CDR2 as SMNVEV (reference sequence). The CDR3 has 16 residues. In DNA, the CDR3 is TGTGCCAGCAGTTCGGGGATCTCAAGAGTCTACAATGAGCAGTTCTTC. It encodes CASSSGISRVYNEQFF.

This clonotype was seen a few times. The CDR3 protein is CASSPTPRFLDEQYF. The CDR3 coding sequence is TGTGCCAGCAGTCCGACTCCGCGGTTCCTAGACGAGCAGTACTTC. The chain is built from TRBV12-3 or TRBV12-4 and TRBJ2-7, with D unclear. V was trimmed by 5 bases and J by 5 bases, leaving 19 bases between them. The CDR3 totals 15 residues.

The chain has TRBV7-2 and TRBJ2-1; 10 nucleotides match TRBD1. The CDR3 sequence is 15 residues long. J gave up 12 bases and V 3 bases, and 11 bases lay outside the gene matches. Germline CDR1 and CDR2: SGHTA and FQGNSA. The CDR3 nucleotides read TGTGCCAGCAGCTTGGGACCGGGACAGGGGCTACGGCAGTTCTTC. It yields the protein CASSLGPGQGLRQFF. The full variable domain, rest sourced from reference TRBV7-2 and TRBJ2-1, is GAGVSQSPSNKVTEKGKDVELRCDPISGHTALYWYRQSLGQGLEFLIYFQGNSAPDKSGLPSDRFSAERTGGSVSTLTIQRTQQEDSAVYLCASSLGPGQGLRQFFGPGTRLTVL.

This clonotype was counted a few times. The rearrangement joins TRBV5-1 to TRBJ1-4, with TRBD1 matching over 7 bases. The CDR3 sequence is 20 residues long. The trim removed 1 base at V and 0 bases at J, leaving 15 bases unmatched. Germline values: CDR1 SGHRS, CDR2 YFSETQ. The CDR3 nucleotides are TGCGCCAGCAGCTTGATGGCGGGACAGTTGGGGCCAGCAACTAATGAAAAACTGTTTTTT. Amino acids: CASSLMAGQLGPATNEKLFF. Complete variable domain (other parts from reference TRBV5-1 and TRBJ1-4): KAGVTQTPRYLIKTRGQQVTLSCSPISGHRSVSWYQQTPGQGLQFLFEYFSETQRNKGNFPGRFSGRQFSNSRSEMNVSTLELGDSALYLCASSLMAGQLGPATNEKLFFGSGTQLSVL.

This rearrangement joins TRBV7-9 to TRBJ2-3; 9 nucleotides match TRBD2. This CDR3 contains 17 residues. CDR1 is SEHNR and CDR2 is FQNEAQ in the germline V gene (reference sequence). J gave up 2 bases and V 5 bases, and 11 bases lay outside the gene matches. The CDR3 DNA follows: TGTGCCAGCAGCGCTTGGGCTAGCGGGATATCCACAGATACGCAGTATTTT. This encodes CASSAWASGISTDTQYF.

This clonotype was counted only a few times. The CDR3: CASIWSGTGSSDQPQHF. The CDR3 DNA reads as TGTGCCAGCATCTGGAGCGGGACAGGGTCCTCCGATCAGCCCCAGCATTTT. The V call is TRBV28, the J call TRBJ1-5; 9 bases fit TRBD1. Germline V gives CDR1 MDHEN, CDR2 SYDVKM. This CDR3 region has 17 residues. The trim removed 7 bases at V and 5 bases at J, leaving 15 bases unmatched.

This rearrangement joins TRBV20-1 to TRBJ2-7; unclear D gene. The CDR3 length is 10 residues. V was pared by 7 bases and J by 3 bases, with 7 bases between. CDR1 and CDR2 (germline): DFQATT, SNEGSKA (reference sequence). DNA of the CDR3: TGCAGTGGACAAAACTACGAGCAGTACTTC. Translated, it gives CSGQNYEQYF.

This clonotype was counted between two and nine times. The chain is built from TRBV5-1 and TRBJ2-3; 8 bases line up with TRBD2. CDR1 is SGHRS and CDR2 is YFSETQ in the germline V gene. The CDR3 sequence is 17 residues long. V was clipped by 3 bases and J by 0 bases; unmatched bases: 9. CDR3 DNA: TGCGCCAGCAGCTCCGGTATTGCGGGGGGAAGCACAGATACGCAGTATTTT. Its translation: CASSSGIAGGSTDTQYF.

This chain uses TRBV20-1 with TRBJ2-3; TRBD2 is a possible D gene (6 bases). Germline V lookup: CDR1 DFQATT, CDR2 SNEGSKA (reference sequence). CDR3 length: 15 residues. Trimming pared 3 bases from V and 11 bases from J, leaving 24 bases between. The DNA for the CDR3 is TGCAGTGCTAGTGAGGGACTTATCTCAGGACGGGAGCAGTATTTT. Residues: CSASEGLISGREQYF.

The chain couples TRBV4-2 to TRBJ2-1, with a tentative D call TRBD2 (6 bases). Deletions cut 1 base from V and 6 bases from J, with 10 bases between. This CDR3 spans 14 amino acids. Germline V lookup: CDR1 LGHNA, CDR2 YNFKEQ. The CDR3 is CASSQGTKVNEQFF. The DNA for the CDR3 is TGTGCCAGCAGCCAAGGGACTAAGGTCAATGAGCAGTTCTTC.

A remark on this clonotype: This may arise from a read error, as a much more abundant clone is one base away. The genes are TRBV12-3 or TRBV12-4 and TRBJ2-4; possibly TRBD1 or TRBD2 for D (5 bases each). This CDR3 contains 15 residues. The V end lost 7 bases, the J end lost 0 bases, and 13 bases lay between the germline ends. CDR3: CASTPWGRAKNIQYF. CDR3 nucleotides: TGTGCCAGCACTCCTTGGGGGAGAGCCAAAAACATTCAGTACTTC.

The chain has TRBV5-1 and TRBJ2-1; D perhaps matches TRBD2 (5 bases). Germline CDR1 SGHRS, CDR2 YFSETQ. V was trimmed by 2 bases and J by 2 bases, leaving 11 bases between them. The CDR3 is 15 amino acids. The CDR3 loop is CASSFLDSAYNEQFF. Here the CDR3 DNA reads TGCGCCAGCAGCTTCCTGGACTCCGCCTACAATGAGCAGTTCTTC. Drawing the rest from reference TRBV5-1 and TRBJ2-1, the complete variable domain is KAGVTQTPRYLIKTRGQQVTLSCSPISGHRSVSWYQQTPGQGLQFLFEYFSETQRNKGNFPGRFSGRQFSNSRSEMNVSTLELGDSALYLCASSFLDSAYNEQFFGPGTRLTVL.

This sequence joins TRBV28 and TRBJ2-7; D might be TRBD1 or TRBD2, each matching 6 bases. The V and J ends lost 2 bases and 2 bases respectively, with 16 bases between them. The CDR3 spans 16 residues. Germline V gene sequence: CDR1 MDHEN, CDR2 SYDVKM. The CDR3, as DNA: TGTGCCAGCAGTTTAAAAGGGGGGATTAGGACCTACGAGCAGTACTTC. Amino acid sequence: CASSLKGGIRTYEQYF.

The genes are TRBV6-4 and TRBJ2-3; D is unresolved. Trimming took 0 bases from V and 5 from J, leaving 9 bases between them. CDR1 and CDR2 (germline): MRHNA, SNTAGT. The CDR3 contains 14 residues. The CDR3 bases are TGTGCCAGCAGTGACTCCCGCTTTAAAGATACGCAGTATTTT. This gives the protein CASSDSRFKDTQYF.

The sample holds many counts of this clonotype. This chain uses TRBV7-9 with TRBJ1-2; TRBD1 agrees at 8 bases. Germline V gene sequence: CDR1 SEHNR, CDR2 FQNEAQ (reference sequence). Trimming removed 5 bases from V and 4 bases from J; junction bases left unmatched: 3. This CDR3 is built from 13 residues. This chain's CDR3 is CASSPGQVYGYTF. DNA of the CDR3: TGTGCCAGCAGCCCGGGACAGGTCTATGGCTACACCTTC.

The rearrangement uses TRBV28 and TRBJ2-2, with TRBD1 matching 7 bases. V gave up 2 bases and J gave up 6 bases; unmatched junction bases: 3. This CDR3 has 14 amino acids. Germline CDR1 MDHEN, CDR2 SYDVKM. In DNA, the CDR3 is TGTGCCAGCAGTTTAACAGGGGTTGCCGGGGAGCTGTTTTTT. Translating gives CASSLTGVAGELFF.

This clonotype has a handful of counts. V usage is TRBV20-1 and J usage is TRBJ1-1; a weak D match, TRBD1 (5 bases). Germline lookup yields CDR1 DFQATT and CDR2 SNEGSKA (reference sequence). Between the trimmed V and J ends, which lost 3 bases and 0 bases, there was a span of 11 bases. The CDR3 runs to 14 residues. The CDR3 coding sequence is TGCAGTGCTAGGGGGCCCCTCATGAACACTGAAGCTTTCTTT. Protein product: CSARGPLMNTEAFF.

The chain couples TRBV18 to TRBJ2-7; D might be TRBD1 (6 bases). The CDR3 sequence is 15 residues long. In germline, CDR1 is KGHSH, CDR2 LQKENI. Between the trimmed V and J ends, which lost 1 base and 3 bases, there was a span of 13 bases. The CDR3 DNA is TGTGCCAGCTCACCACAAGGGGACACATACTACGAGCAGTACTTC. Translation: CASSPQGDTYYEQYF. Based on the CDR3 plus reference TRBV18 and TRBJ2-7, the full variable domain is NAGVMQNPRHLVRRRGQEARLRCSPMKGHSHVYWYRQLPEEGLKFMVYLQKENIIDESGMPKERFSAEFPKEGPSILRIQQVVRGDSAAYFCASSPQGDTYYEQYFGPGTRLTVT.

As to this clonotype: This may arise from a read error, as a much more abundant clone is one base away. The J gene is TRBJ2-7, the V gene TRBV12-3 or TRBV12-4; TRBD1 aligns across 9 bases. CDR3 length equals 13 residues. The V segment lost 6 bases and the J segment 3 bases; nucleotides outside the gene matches: 3. For the CDR3, the DNA is TGTGCCAGCAGGGGACAGGGCTTCTACGAGCAGTACTTC. It encodes CASRGQGFYEQYF.

This chain joins TRBV20-1 and TRBJ2-7; TRBD1 aligns across 11 bases. V dropped 6 bases and J dropped 3; count of bases not matched to a gene: 4. Germline V gives CDR1 DFQATT, CDR2 SNEGSKA (reference sequence). The CDR3 totals 13 residues. CDR3 amino acids: CSATDRGRYEQYF. CDR3 DNA: TGCAGTGCAACGGACAGGGGGCGCTACGAGCAGTACTTC.

This clonotype has a handful of counts. J is TRBJ1-2 and V is TRBV10-3; D uncertain. Trimming took off 3 bases at V and 4 bases at J, with 27 bases between the two ends. The germline V gene encodes CDR1 ENHRY and CDR2 SYGVKD. The CDR3 sequence is 19 residues long. Here the CDR3 reads CAISEWPTYAKSEGYGYTF. The CDR3 nucleotides are TGTGCCATCAGTGAATGGCCCACCTACGCGAAATCAGAGGGCTATGGCTACACCTTC.

This chain joins TRBV12-3 or TRBV12-4 and TRBJ2-7; a weak D match, TRBD2 (5 bases). The length of the CDR3 is 14 residues. The germline V and J ends were trimmed by 7 bases and 0 bases, with 13 bases remaining between them. The CDR3, as DNA: TGTGCCAGCACCGCGGGCCTGGGCTCCTACGAGCAGTACTTC. This gives the protein CASTAGLGSYEQYF.

This clonotype was seen once. The rearrangement links TRBV6-5 to TRBJ1-3; D gene ambiguous. The V end lost 10 bases, the J end lost 7 bases, and 26 bases lay between the germline ends. The CDR3 is made up of 16 amino acids. In germline, CDR1 is MNHEY, CDR2 SVGAGI. The CDR3 coding sequence is TGTGCCACTATGTCCCCCCACAGTGGGCTTAGGAACACCATATATTTT. Translation gives CATMSPHSGLRNTIYF.

The CDR3 spells CASNSGYSTDTQYF. The CDR3 coding sequence is TGCGCCAGTAATAGCGGGTATAGCACAGATACGCAGTATTTT. V and J are TRBV5-1 and TRBJ2-3; 7 bases fit TRBD2. With 8 bases clipped from V and 0 bases from J, the junction kept 6 bases outside the gene matches. Germline CDR1 is SGHRS and CDR2 is YFSETQ. This CDR3 has 14 amino acids.

The rearrangement joins TRBV12-5 to TRBJ2-7; 9 bases agree with TRBD2. V gave up 1 base and J gave up 3 bases; unmatched junction bases: 4. This CDR3 is built from 15 residues. CDR1 is LGHNT, CDR2 FRNRAP, per germline. CDR3 sequence: CASGLELAGLYEQYF. CDR3 DNA sequence: TGTGCTAGTGGTTTGGAACTAGCGGGTCTCTACGAGCAGTACTTC.